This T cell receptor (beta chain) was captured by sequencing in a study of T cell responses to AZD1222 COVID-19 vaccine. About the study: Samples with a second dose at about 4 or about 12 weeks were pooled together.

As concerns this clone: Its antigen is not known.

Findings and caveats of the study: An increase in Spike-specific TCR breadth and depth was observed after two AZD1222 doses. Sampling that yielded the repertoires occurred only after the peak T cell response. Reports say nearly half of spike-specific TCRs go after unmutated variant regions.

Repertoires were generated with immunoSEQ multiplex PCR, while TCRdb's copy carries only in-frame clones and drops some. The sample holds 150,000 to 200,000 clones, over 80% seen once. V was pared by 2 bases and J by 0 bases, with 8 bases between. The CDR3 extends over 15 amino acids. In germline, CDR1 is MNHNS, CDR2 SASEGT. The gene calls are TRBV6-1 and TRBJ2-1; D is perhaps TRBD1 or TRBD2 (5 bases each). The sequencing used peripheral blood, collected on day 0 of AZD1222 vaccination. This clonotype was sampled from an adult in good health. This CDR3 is CASSEPGRSYNEQFF. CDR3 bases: TGTGCCAGCAGTGAACCGGGGCGCTCCTACAATGAGCAGTTCTTC.